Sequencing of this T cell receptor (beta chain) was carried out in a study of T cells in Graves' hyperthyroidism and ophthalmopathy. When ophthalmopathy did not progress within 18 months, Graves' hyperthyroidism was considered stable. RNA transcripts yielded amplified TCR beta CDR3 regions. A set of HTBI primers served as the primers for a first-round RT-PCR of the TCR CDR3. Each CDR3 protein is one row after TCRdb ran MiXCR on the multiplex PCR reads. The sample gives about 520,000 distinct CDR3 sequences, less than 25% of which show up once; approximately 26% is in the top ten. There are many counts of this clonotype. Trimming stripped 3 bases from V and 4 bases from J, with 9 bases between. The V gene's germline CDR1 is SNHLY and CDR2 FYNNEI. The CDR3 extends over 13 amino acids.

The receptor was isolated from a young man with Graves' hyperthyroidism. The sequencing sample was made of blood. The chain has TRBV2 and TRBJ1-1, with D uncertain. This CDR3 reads CASSDVTGTEAFF. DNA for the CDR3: TGTGCCAGCAGTGATGTAACGGGCACTGAAGCTTTCTTT.